The present entry profiles one TCR beta chain with its context. Germline CDR1 SGHTA, CDR2 FQGNSA. This CDR3 contains 11 residues. The V and J ends lost 3 bases and 4 bases respectively, with 3 bases between them. Symptom resolution, clearance, or two negative PCRs marked the recovered donors of Cohort 3. The record originates from a study of blood T cell repertoires in COVID-19. In the study overall: Italy, Spain and the United States were the sources of the convalescent and acute COVID-19 samples. Sources were T cells, B-cell-depleted T cells, or PBMCs; the material itself was cDNA or gDNA.

Measured with immunoSEQ multiplex PCR; TCRdb has only the in-frame clones, and not every one. The table lists fewer than 400,000 clones, 86% of them singletons, with about 4.6% in the top ten. Material for sequencing was PBMCs or T cells enriched from blood (not recorded which). The chain couples TRBV7-2 to TRBJ2-5; D ambiguous. The sequence came from a man younger than 45 who had recovered from COVID-19. This chain's CDR3 is CASSFSETQYF. The DNA for the CDR3 is TGTGCCAGCAGCTTCTCAGAGACCCAGTACTTC.